Below, 16 T cell receptor beta chains from the same sample are listed, as sequenced in a study of blood T cell repertoires in COVID-19 (dated by TCRdb to the early 2020s). Library preparation was by the immunoSEQ multiplex PCR assay. TCRdb's version of the immuneACCESS table is confined to in-frame rearrangements and falls short of the full clone set. An unresolved V gene accounts for under half of the shortfall where checked; the remainder is of unknown origin. The sample contains about 200,000 clones, less than 85% of them found a single time. Around a sixth of the sample belongs to the ten largest clones. Material: PBMCs or T cells enriched from blood (not recorded which). The origin of the receptors is a man between 40 and 49 years old who had recovered from COVID-19.

This clone was picked up one time. Relative to the germline gene, one junction end is altered; a read error may explain this. V gene TRBV7-7 combines with J gene TRBJ1-4; no clear D gene. CDR3 length equals 15 residues. CDR1 and CDR2 (germline): SSHAT, FNYEAQ (reference sequence). The CDR3 sequence is CASSLELSTNEKLFF. DNA of the CDR3: TGTGCTAGCAGCTTAGAACTTTCAACTAATGAAAAACTGTTTTTT.

The rearrangement links TRBV6-5 to TRBJ1-3; 11 nucleotides agree with TRBD1. Trimming removed 5 bases from V and 2 bases from J; junction bases left unmatched: 2. Looked up from germline, CDR1 is MNHEY and CDR2 is SVGAGI. The CDR3 spans 15 residues. CDR3 amino acids: CASSRTGGPGNTIYF. CDR3 bases: TGTGCCAGCAGTAGGACAGGGGGCCCTGGAAACACCATATATTTT.

CDR3 DNA: TGTGCCAGCAGTTATTCCGACAGGGGGCCTCAGGGTCTGGATGAGCAGTTCTTC. This codes for CASSYSDRGPQGLDEQFF. This chain joins TRBV6-2 or TRBV6-3 and TRBJ2-1, with TRBD1 matching over 10 bases. Trimming took 3 bases from V and 8 from J; bases not matched to a gene: 16. The CDR3 is 18 amino acids. Germline V gene sequence: CDR1 MNHEY, CDR2 SVGEGT.

The J gene is TRBJ1-1, the V gene TRBV5-6; 9 nucleotides align to TRBD1. The CDR3 runs 14 residues. The germline V gene encodes CDR1 SGHDT and CDR2 YYEEEE. V dropped 4 bases and J dropped 4; count of bases not matched to a gene: 5. The CDR3 spells CASSAGTGPTEAFF. DNA for the CDR3: TGTGCCAGCAGCGCCGGGACAGGGCCCACTGAAGCTTTCTTT. The complete variable domain, with remaining parts taken from reference TRBV5-6 and TRBJ1-1, reads DAGVTQSPTHLIKTRGQQVTLRCSPKSGHDTVSWYQQALGQGPQFIFQYYEEEERQRGNFPDRFSGHQFPNYSSELNVNALLLGDSALYLCASSAGTGPTEAFFGQGTRLTVV.

The chain recombines TRBV7-2 with TRBJ2-7; no clear D gene. Germline V gives CDR1 SGHTA, CDR2 FQGNSA. V lost 5 bases to trimming and J lost 4 bases, with 15 bases between them. CDR3 length: 14 residues. The CDR3 nucleotides are TGTGCCAGCAGCCATTCAAGCGACGTATACGAGCAGTACTTC. Its protein product is CASSHSSDVYEQYF.

The chain has TRBV21-1 and TRBJ1-2; the listed D gene, TRBD1, was not tested against the DNA. TRBV21-1 has pseudogene status. This CDR3 comprises 14 residues. In DNA, the CDR3 is TGTGCCAGCAGCAATCAGGGTAGTAACTATGGCTACACCTTC. This gives the protein CASSNQGSNYGYTF.

This sequence joins TRBV7-3 and TRBJ2-7; 9 nucleotides agree with TRBD1. The ends lost 6 bases at V and 2 bases at J; junction bases unmatched: 11. This CDR3 is built from 16 residues. CDR1 is SGHTA and CDR2 is FQGTGA in the germline V gene. CDR3 amino acids: CASRATTGGDTYEQYF. CDR3 DNA sequence: TGTGCCAGCAGGGCCACGACAGGGGGGGACACCTACGAGCAGTACTTC.

This chain uses TRBV15 with TRBJ1-1; TRBD1 matches at 7 bases. The germline V gene has CDR1 LNHNV and CDR2 YYDKDF (reference sequence). The CDR3 sequence is 15 residues long. Losses at the gene ends were 4 bases for V and 0 bases for J; bases not matched to a gene: 5. CDR3: CATSKPTGMNTEAFF. Written as DNA, the CDR3 is TGTGCCACCAGCAAACCGACAGGGATGAACACTGAAGCTTTCTTT. The full variable domain, its missing parts supplied by reference TRBV15 and TRBJ1-1, is DAMVIQNPRYQVTQFGKPVTLSCSQTLNHNVMYWYQQKSSQAPKLLFHYYDKDFNNEADTPDNFQSRRPNTSFCFLDIRSPGLGDTAMYLCATSKPTGMNTEAFFGQGTRLTVV.

The chain uses TRBV6-1 and TRBJ1-6, with D unclear. V was clipped by 3 bases and J by 3 bases, with 12 bases between them. The length of the CDR3 is 16 residues. Germline-derived CDR1 and CDR2 are MNHNS and SASEGT. The CDR3 DNA reads TGTGCCAGCAGTGACTTCTCAGGCAACTATAATTCACCCCTCCACTTT. Its translation is CASSDFSGNYNSPLHF.

The rearrangement uses TRBV2 and TRBJ2-2; TRBD1 matches at 12 bases. The CDR3 has 15 residues. Looked up from germline, CDR1 is SNHLY and CDR2 is FYNNEI. V lost 5 bases, J lost 6 bases, and 4 bases stayed unmatched. CDR3 sequence: CASSSGTGGPGELFF. The DNA of the CDR3 is TGTGCCAGCAGTTCCGGGACAGGGGGCCCCGGGGAGCTGTTTTTT.

This chain joins TRBV10-3 and TRBJ1-2, with D uncertain. In germline, CDR1 is ENHRY, CDR2 SYGVKD. V lost 0 bases, J lost 8 bases, and 13 bases lay in between. This CDR3 spans 14 amino acids. The CDR3 bases are TGTGCCATCAGTGAGTCTGGGGAGGAGGTGGGCTACACCTTC. Translating gives CAISESGEEVGYTF.

This clone has only a few counts. The rearrangement uses TRBV7-2 and TRBJ1-3; D is possibly TRBD1 (5 bases). V lost 5 bases and J lost 0, with 11 bases in between. This CDR3 is built from 15 residues. CDR1 and CDR2 (germline): SGHTA, FQGNSA. The chain's CDR3 is CASSPKGSSGNTIYF. The CDR3 nucleotides read TGTGCCAGCAGCCCCAAGGGGTCCTCTGGAAACACCATATATTTT.

V gene TRBV9 combines with J gene TRBJ2-1; TRBD1 matches at 10 bases. Germline CDR1 SGDLS, CDR2 YYNGEE. The CDR3 spans 15 residues. V was pared by 0 bases and J by 4 bases, with 1 base of the junction left unmatched. CDR3 sequence: CASSVGTGGYNEQFF. The CDR3 nucleotides are TGTGCCAGCAGCGTAGGGACAGGGGGTTACAATGAGCAGTTCTTC.

The chain employs TRBV2 and TRBJ1-2, with TRBD1 identical over 10 bases. The germline CDR1 and CDR2 sequences are SNHLY and FYNNEI. This CDR3 comprises 15 residues. The J segment lost 5 bases and the V segment lost 8 bases, leaving 11 bases of the junction unmatched. The CDR3: CASCRDPGQGYGYTF. The CDR3 DNA sequence: TGTGCCAGCTGTAGAGATCCGGGACAGGGGTATGGCTACACCTTC.

This chain links TRBV3-1 (or the pseudogene TRBV3-2) with TRBJ1-1; no clear D gene. This CDR3 is built from 14 residues. The germline V gene has CDR1 LGHDT and CDR2 YNNKEL (reference sequence). Trimming stripped 0 bases from V and 4 bases from J, with 9 bases between. As DNA, the CDR3 is TGTGCCAGCAGCCAAGAGACCCGGGTCACTGAAGCTTTCTTT. Amino acids: CASSQETRVTEAFF.

This clone is a singleton in its sample. V usage is TRBV10-3 and J usage is TRBJ1-2; TRBD1 aligns across 8 bases. V was clipped by 7 bases and J by 5 bases; unmatched bases: 12. The CDR3 sequence is 15 residues long. Germline V lookup: CDR1 ENHRY, CDR2 SYGVKD. CDR3 in DNA: TGTGCCATCACCGAGGGGGGGACAGGATTGTATGGCTACACCTTC. The encoded protein is CAITEGGTGLYGYTF.